One sample yielded the 25 T cell receptor beta chains listed below, sequenced in a study of regulatory T cells in long-lasting Graves disease. The TCR beta library used iRepertoire HTBI primers with Arm-PCR amplification of CDR3. TCRdb reanalysed the multiplex PCR reads using MiXCR and keeps one entry per CDR3 protein. Among more than 650,000 distinct CDR3 sequences listed, around 30% were seen once. As for time point: persistent/refractory GD, antithyroid drugs over 5 years with positive TRAb. Scientists built the TCR library using RNA that was extracted from PBMCs. The starting material was peripheral blood mononuclear cells (PBMCs), obtained when the disease was refractory, from a patient treated with antithyroid drugs. The receptor source for this set is a female donor with Graves disease.

On this clonotype itself: A read error is possible here, since a much larger clone lies one base away. The chain recombines TRBV28 with TRBJ1-2, with D uncertain. CDR3 length: 14 amino acids. Germline assignment: CDR1 MDHEN and CDR2 SYDVKM. Trimming cost V 2 bases and J 8 bases, with 15 bases left between them. The CDR3 DNA reads TGTGCCAGCAGTTTAGCAGAGGGCGCAGACGGCTACACCTTC. Protein sequence: CASSLAEGADGYTF.

This chain links TRBV30 with TRBJ1-2; D gene unclear. The CDR3 contains 13 residues. V was pared by 3 bases and J by 4 bases, with 12 bases between. Germline CDR1 and CDR2: GTSNPN and SVGIG (reference sequence). CDR3 in DNA: TGTGCCTGGAGGCCCGGGAATCGCTATGGCTACACCTTC. Protein product: CAWRPGNRYGYTF.

This clonotype was seen only a few times. The V gene is TRBV7-6, the J gene TRBJ1-2, with TRBD1 as a possible D gene (5 bases). The germline V gene encodes CDR1 SGHVS and CDR2 FNYEAQ. Deletions cut 5 bases from V and 0 bases from J, with 13 bases between. This CDR3 region has 15 residues. The CDR3 spells CASSQTREANYGYTF. DNA for the CDR3: TGTGCCAGCAGCCAGACCAGGGAGGCTAACTATGGCTACACCTTC.

The chain couples TRBV25-1 to TRBJ1-1, with 8 bases matching TRBD1. V lost 3 bases, J lost 4 bases, and 10 bases stayed unmatched. The CDR3 length is 16 residues. Germline-derived CDR1 and CDR2 are MGHDK and SYGVNS. The CDR3 DNA is TGTGCCAGCAGTGACCGGACAGGGAATCTCCCCACTGAAGCTTTCTTT. It encodes CASSDRTGNLPTEAFF.

CDR3 sequence: CASGLGSDTQYF. The CDR3, as DNA: TGTGCTAGTGGTTTGGGGTCAGATACGCAGTATTTT. The chain employs TRBV12-5 and TRBJ2-3, with no clear D. Germline CDR1 is LGHNT and CDR2 is FRNRAP. Trimming took off 1 base at V and 4 bases at J, with 3 bases between the two ends. The CDR3 runs 12 residues.

V gene TRBV20-1 combines with J gene TRBJ2-7; weak D call: TRBD2 (5 bases). Germline CDR1 is DFQATT and CDR2 is SNEGSKA (reference sequence). V lost 6 bases to trimming and J lost 4 bases, with 19 bases between them. The CDR3 has 14 amino acids. The CDR3 DNA sequence: TGCAGTGCGAGGGCCCTGAGGGCCGTGTACGAGCAGTACTTC. It is translated as CSARALRAVYEQYF.

This clonotype was found a few times. The chain recombines TRBV20-1 with TRBJ2-7; 7 positions match TRBD1. This CDR3 region has 14 residues. Trimming cost V 1 base and J 4 bases; bases outside gene matches: 7. Germline V gene data show CDR1 as DFQATT and CDR2 as SNEGSKA (reference sequence). The CDR3 is CSARGQGAPYEQYF. In DNA, the CDR3 is TGCAGTGCTAGAGGACAGGGCGCACCTTACGAGCAGTACTTC.

This clonotype has a count of ten or more. The V gene is TRBV6-1, the J gene TRBJ1-5, with a possible D match to TRBD1 (5 bases). Germline CDR1 and CDR2: MNHNS and SASEGT. The CDR3 sequence is 15 residues long. The ends were cut back, 6 bases at V and 6 bases at J, with 18 bases in the middle. The chain's CDR3 is CASSEGFRVGQPQHF. The CDR3 bases are TGTGCCAGCAGCGAGGGCTTCAGGGTGGGTCAGCCCCAGCATTTT.

This clonotype was picked up a small number of times. The V and J genes are TRBV7-9 and TRBJ2-2, with 10 bases fitting TRBD1. The germline CDR1 and CDR2 sequences are SEHNR and FQNEAQ (reference sequence). The J segment lost 6 bases and the V segment lost 6 bases, leaving 7 bases of the junction unmatched. The length of the CDR3 is 15 residues. The CDR3 is CASRGRDRGPGELFF. CDR3 nucleotides: TGTGCCAGCAGGGGCCGGGACAGGGGCCCCGGGGAGCTGTTTTTT.

This clonotype has more than one count but fewer than ten. The chain couples TRBV3-1 to TRBJ1-4; maybe TRBD1 (6 bases). Trimming left V 6 bases short and J 0 bases short, with 11 bases between. The CDR3 covers 15 residues. Germline V gene data show CDR1 as LGHDT and CDR2 as YNNKEL (reference sequence). This CDR3 is CASRKGHPTNEKLFF. In DNA, the CDR3 is TGTGCCAGCAGGAAGGGACATCCAACTAATGAAAAACTGTTTTTT.

The rearrangement uses TRBV30 and TRBJ2-1; 11 positions match TRBD2. Germline trimming cut 7 bases from V and 7 bases from J; bases unmatched to any gene: 6. Germline-derived CDR1 and CDR2 are GTSNPN and SVGIG (reference sequence). The CDR3 spans 13 residues. In nucleotides, the CDR3 is TGTGCCTCCAGACTAGCGGGAACGAATGAGCAGTTCTTC. It specifies CASRLAGTNEQFF.

This clonotype was observed many times. The chain carries TRBV2 and TRBJ1-1; D remains ambiguous. Germline CDR1 SNHLY, CDR2 FYNNEI. V gave up 4 bases and J gave up 1 base, with 13 bases separating them. The CDR3 length is 15 residues. This CDR3 reads CASSVSWNPNTEAFF. As DNA, the CDR3 is TGTGCCAGCAGTGTAAGTTGGAATCCGAACACTGAAGCTTTCTTT.

This clonotype was seen a handful of times. The genes are TRBV5-1 and TRBJ2-1; a possible D gene is TRBD2 (6 bases). The CDR3 has 13 amino acids. Germline V lookup: CDR1 SGHRS, CDR2 YFSETQ. With 0 bases removed from V and 9 bases from J, the gap between germline ends came to 10 bases. The CDR3: CASSLGWTIEQFF. The CDR3 bases are TGCGCCAGCAGCTTGGGCTGGACTATTGAGCAGTTCTTC. The entire variable domain, with the rest obtained from reference TRBV5-1 and TRBJ2-1, is as follows: KAGVTQTPRYLIKTRGQQVTLSCSPISGHRSVSWYQQTPGQGLQFLFEYFSETQRNKGNFPGRFSGRQFSNSRSEMNVSTLELGDSALYLCASSLGWTIEQFFGPGTRLTVL.

This clonotype was counted only a few times. This chain joins TRBV6-2 or TRBV6-3 and TRBJ2-5; D is unresolved. The CDR3 length is 13 residues. Trimming pared 3 bases from V and 4 bases from J, leaving 9 bases between. Germline V gene data show CDR1 as MNHEY and CDR2 as SVGEGT. CDR3 bases: TGTGCCAGCAGTTATACTAAAGCAGAGACCCAGTACTTC. Translated, it gives CASSYTKAETQYF.

The genes are TRBV4-1 and TRBJ1-1, with TRBD1 matching 10 bases. The J segment lost 6 bases and the V segment lost 4 bases, leaving 5 bases of the junction unmatched. Germline V gene data show CDR1 as MGHRA and CDR2 as YSYEKL. CDR3 length: 14 amino acids. CDR3 amino acids: CASSRDRGFPEAFF. In DNA, the CDR3 is TGCGCCAGCAGCCGGGACAGGGGTTTCCCTGAAGCTTTCTTT.

This clonotype was found a few times. V usage is TRBV30 and J usage is TRBJ1-1; 7 bases are a match to TRBD1. The CDR3 is 15 amino acids. Germline CDR1 reads GTSNPN; CDR2 reads SVGIG (reference sequence). V lost 1 base to trimming and J lost 6 bases; unmatched junction nucleotides: 11. The CDR3 spells CAWSGGRTGLSEAFF. The CDR3 DNA reads TGTGCCTGGAGTGGGGGCAGGACAGGTCTGTCTGAAGCTTTCTTT.

The chain uses TRBV6-1 and TRBJ1-1, with 12 nucleotides matching TRBD1. CDR1 and CDR2 from the germline V gene are MNHNS and SASEGT. V trimming: 6 bases; J trimming: 11 bases; junction bases outside the gene matches: 13. This CDR3 is built from 15 residues. The DNA for the CDR3 is TGTGCCAGCAGCGAATCCGGGACAGGGGGCCTAGTCGCTTTCTTT. Protein product: CASSESGTGGLVAFF.

This clonotype was counted once. The V call is TRBV6-1, the J call TRBJ2-2, with 9 nucleotides matching TRBD1. V shed 6 bases, J shed 4 bases, and the junction held 6 bases outside the gene matches. CDR3 length: 15 residues. CDR1 and CDR2 (germline): MNHNS, SASEGT. For the CDR3, the DNA is TGTGCCAGCAGCCAAACAGGGGGCTTCACCGGGGAGCTGTTTTTT. Translated: CASSQTGGFTGELFF.

This clonotype was picked up a small number of times. This rearrangement joins TRBV20-1 to TRBJ1-2; D may be TRBD1 (5 bases). The CDR3 covers 13 residues. The V end lost 6 bases, the J end lost 4 bases, and 15 bases lay between the germline ends. The germline gives CDR1 DFQATT, CDR2 SNEGSKA (reference sequence). CDR3 protein: CSASRDGGYGYTF. The CDR3 DNA follows: TGCAGTGCCAGCAGGGACGGAGGCTATGGCTACACCTTC.

The gene calls are TRBV5-1 and TRBJ2-7, with 7 bases aligning to TRBD2. After removal of 3 bases from V and 2 bases from J, the junction contained 5 bases not matched to a gene. Looked up from germline, CDR1 is SGHRS and CDR2 is YFSETQ. The CDR3 contains 14 residues. For the CDR3, the DNA is TGCGCCAGCAGCTGGACTAGTCCCACCTACGAGCAGTACTTC. It yields the protein CASSWTSPTYEQYF.

A few counts support this clonotype. J is TRBJ1-3 and V is TRBV6-5; TRBD1 matches 10 bases. Germline V CDR1 and CDR2: MNHEY, SVGAGI. After removal of 4 bases from V and 2 bases from J, the junction contained 2 bases not matched to a gene. The CDR3 runs 15 residues. In nucleotides, the CDR3 is TGTGCCAGCAGTTCGGGACAGGGGACTGGAAACACCATATATTTT. It codes for CASSSGQGTGNTIYF.

The CDR3 sequence: CASSPDNGNNQPQHF. The CDR3 nucleotides read TGTGCCAGCTCACCAGATAACGGTAACAATCAGCCCCAGCATTTT. This rearrangement joins TRBV18 to TRBJ1-5; D is undetermined. The CDR3 consists of 15 residues. Germline values: CDR1 KGHSH, CDR2 LQKENI. V lost 2 bases and J 3 bases, leaving 11 bases between the germline ends.

There are many counts of this clonotype. V is TRBV12-3 or TRBV12-4 and J is TRBJ1-2, with 7 bases identical to TRBD1. After removal of 3 bases from V and 6 bases from J, the junction contained 19 bases not matched to a gene. The CDR3 is 18 residues long. This CDR3 reads CASSFRTGGGRMTNGYTF. CDR3 DNA sequence: TGTGCCAGCAGTTTCCGGACAGGAGGAGGGCGGATGACTAATGGCTACACCTTC.

V is TRBV12-3 or TRBV12-4 and J is TRBJ2-4; 8 positions agree with TRBD1. This CDR3 contains 16 residues. With V trimmed by 3 bases and J by 2 bases, 6 bases remained unmatched. CDR3 sequence (DNA): TGTGCCAGCAGTTTCTGGGGCAGGGGGCCCAAAAACATTCAGTACTTC. It codes for CASSFWGRGPKNIQYF.

This clonotype has only a few counts. The chain employs TRBV11-2 and TRBJ2-7, with a tentative D call TRBD2 (5 bases). The germline gives CDR1 SGHAT, CDR2 FQNNGV. Between the trimmed V and J ends, which lost 3 bases and 6 bases, there was a span of 15 bases. CDR3 length equals 14 residues. The CDR3 bases are TGTGCCAGCAGCTTGCCGGGATATATGACCGAGCAGTACTTC. It encodes CASSLPGYMTEQYF.